This is a list of T cell receptor beta chains from one sample in a study of shared clonotypes between healthy human individuals. Method: immunoSEQ multiplex PCR; TCRdb's copy keeps in-frame clones and lacks some. In the table there are approximately 2.3 million clones, roughly 93% of which are singletons. The sequenced sample was naive CD4+ T cells from PBMCs. The receptor set was obtained from a man between 18 and 35 years old in good health. Some clones in this sample may be carry-over from other donors' samples. Both conserved end residues are part of each CDR3. Fields, in order: J gene, D gene, V gene, clone size, CDR3 DNA, CDR3 protein. A D gene is named only where the DNA matches it firmly. Clone size, where shown, is once, few, many, or a class for clones that have expanded.

TRBJ2-2	NA	TRBV25-1	NA	TGTGCCAGCATGCCCCCCCTGAACACCGGGGAGCTGTTTTTT	CASMPPLNTGELFF
TRBJ1-4	NA	TRBV28	once	TGTGCCAGCAAACAGGGTCGAGTCGAAAAACTGTTTTTT	CASKQGRVEKLFF
TRBJ2-5	NA	TRBV5-4	NA	TGTGCCAGCAGCTTGGCTTACTTCCGAGAGACCCAGTACTTC	CASSLAYFRETQYF
TRBJ2-2	NA	TRBV11-3	NA	TGTGCCAGCAGCCCGAGTTGGGGCACCGGGGAGCTGTTTTTT	CASSPSWGTGELFF
TRBJ2-7	NA	TRBV5-4	NA	TGTGCCAGCAGCTACGACAGAGGTATAAGCTACGAGCAGTACTTC	CASSYDRGISYEQYF
TRBJ2-2	NA	TRBV9	NA	TGTGCCAGCAGCGCCTACTTGGGGACCGGGGAGCTGTTTTTT	CASSAYLGTGELFF
TRBJ2-3	TRBD1	TRBV7-9	NA	TGTGCCAGCAGCAAGACAGGGAGCACAGATACGCAGTATTTT	CASSKTGSTDTQYF
TRBJ1-4	NA	TRBV5-4	NA	TGTGCCAGCAGCTTGGGACGGACGGGGCCGGCGGAAAAACTGTTTTTT	CASSLGRTGPAEKLFF
TRBJ2-3	NA	TRBV28	NA	TGTGCCAGCAGTTTCCGGACGCGGTGGTCCACAGATACGCAGTATTTT	CASSFRTRWSTDTQYF
TRBJ2-7	NA	TRBV10-1	NA	TGCGCCAGCAGTGATTTGGATGGGACAATCAACGAGCAGTACTTC	CASSDLDGTINEQYF
TRBJ2-2	TRBD1	TRBV9	NA	TGTGCCAGCACCTGGGGACAGGGGCAGCCCGGGGAGCTGTTTTTT	CASTWGQGQPGELFF
TRBJ2-6	NA	TRBV7-3	NA	TGTGCCAGCAGCTTAAGGTCCTCTGGGGCCAACGTCCTGACTTTC	CASSLRSSGANVLTF
TRBJ2-6	NA	TRBV7-9	NA	TGTGCCAGCAGCTTTGGCAGGCCTGGGGCCAACGTCCTGACTTTC	CASSFGRPGANVLTF
TRBJ2-7	TRBD1	TRBV7-2	NA	TGTGCCAGCAGCTCCAGGGGGACAGGCCACAGCTCCTACGAGCAGTACTTC	CASSSRGTGHSSYEQYF
TRBJ2-1	NA	TRBV30	NA	TGTGCCTGCAGTAAGGGGGGGCGCTCCTACAATGAGCAGTTCTTC	CACSKGGRSYNEQFF
TRBJ1-5	NA	TRBV2	NA	TGTGCCAGCAGTGGACGTATGGAGAATCAGCCCCAGCATTTT	CASSGRMENQPQHF
TRBJ2-5	TRBD1	TRBV27	NA	TGTGCCAGCCGTCCCCCTAGGGGGCCCCAAGAGACCCAGTACTTC	CASRPPRGPQETQYF
TRBJ1-4	NA	TRBV2	NA	TGTGCCAGCACGACCGACAGTGAAAAACTGTTTTTT	CASTTDSEKLFF
TRBJ2-1	NA	TRBV25-1	NA	TGTGCCAGCAGGGGCTACAATGAGCAGTTCTTC	CASRGYNEQFF
TRBJ1-1	TRBD1	TRBV28	NA	TGTGCCAGCAGACTCCCAGACTACAGGGGTCAAGCTTTCTTT	CASRLPDYRGQAFF
TRBJ1-5	NA	TRBV5-1	once	TGCGCCAGCAGCCTAGGGGAATCCAATCAGCCCCAGCATTTT	CASSLGESNQPQHF
TRBJ2-1	NA	TRBV7-2	NA	TGTGCCAGCAGCTTACGGGCTGCGGGCCGTATCCATGAGCAGTTCTTC	CASSLRAAGRIHEQFF
TRBJ1-4	TRBD1	TRBV28	NA	TGTGCCAGCAGTTACCCGGGACAGGGATTTAATGAAAAACTGTTTTTT	CASSYPGQGFNEKLFF
TRBJ2-7	NA	TRBV15	NA	TGTGCCACCAGCAGAGGGACAGTCTCGGGCGCAATAGGGGTCGAGCAGTACTTC	CATSRGTVSGAIGVEQYF
TRBJ1-5	NA	TRBV28	NA	TGTGCCAGCAGTTTCGGGGGGGAAGGCAATCAGCCCCAGCATTTT	CASSFGGEGNQPQHF
TRBJ1-2	NA	TRBV6-6	NA	TGTGCCAGCAAGAGCGGCCACTTTGGCTACACCTTC	CASKSGHFGYTF
TRBJ2-7	NA	TRBV28	NA	TGTGCCAGCACGAGATCCGGGAGCTACGAGCAGTACTTC	CASTRSGSYEQYF
TRBJ1-1	NA	TRBV28	few	TGTGCCAGCAGTACCTTCGGACGACCCCCGGCGGCTTTCTTT	CASSTFGRPPAAFF
TRBJ2-2	NA	TRBV2	NA	TGTGCCAGCAGCACCTCCGGGGTGAACACCGGGGAGCTGTTTTTT	CASSTSGVNTGELFF
TRBJ1-1	TRBD1	TRBV28	NA	TGTGCCAGCAGTTTATGGGCAGGGGGTGCGAACACTGAAGCTTTCTTT	CASSLWAGGANTEAFF
TRBJ2-7	NA	TRBV10-3	NA	TGTGCCATCAACGCAGGTCAGCCCTACGAGCAGTACTTC	CAINAGQPYEQYF
TRBJ2-2	NA	TRBV5-1	NA	TGCGCCAGCAGCTTGAATGCGGTAGTACCCGGGGAGCTGTTTTTT	CASSLNAVVPGELFF
TRBJ2-7	TRBD2	TRBV2	NA	TGTGCCAGCAGTCCCCTAGCGGGAGGCTCGATTATAGAGCAGTACTTC	CASSPLAGGSIIEQYF
TRBJ2-5	NA	TRBV18	once	TGTGCCAGCTCACCGGGGATCCAAGAGACCCAGTACTTC	CASSPGIQETQYF
TRBJ2-7	TRBD1	TRBV5-1	NA	TGCGCCAGCAGCTACGACAGGGGGCGGTGGGAGCAGTACTTC	CASSYDRGRWEQYF
TRBJ2-2	TRBD2	TRBV6-1	NA	TGTGCCAGCAGGCAAACTAGCGGTAACACCGGGGAGCTGTTTTTT	CASRQTSGNTGELFF
TRBJ1-4	TRBD1	TRBV5-1	once	TGCGCCAGCAGCGCCACGACAGGGGGGGATGAAAAACTGTTTTTT	CASSATTGGDEKLFF
TRBJ2-3	TRBD2	TRBV5-1	NA	TGCGCCAGCAGCTTACTAGCGGGAGGGTCGGATACGCAGTATTTT	CASSLLAGGSDTQYF
TRBJ2-5	NA	TRBV5-1	NA	TGCGCCAGCAGCTTGGCCCCAGGGCTAGCGGAGACCCAGTACTTC	CASSLAPGLAETQYF
TRBJ1-5	TRBD1	TRBV6-4	once	TGTGCCAGCAACGGCCGGGACAGGGGGGATCAGCCCCAGCATTTT	CASNGRDRGDQPQHF
TRBJ1-2	NA	TRBV18	once	TGTGCCAGCTCACCAGCGCAGGGTGACTATGGCTACACCTTC	CASSPAQGDYGYTF
TRBJ2-3	TRBD1	TRBV18	NA	TGTGCCAGCTCACCACAGGGGGCAAGGAACACAGATACGCAGTATTTT	CASSPQGARNTDTQYF
TRBJ2-3	TRBD1	TRBV14	NA	TGTGCCAGCAGCCCGATCCGGGACAGGGGGCAGGGTACGCAGTATTTT	CASSPIRDRGQGTQYF
TRBJ2-1	NA	TRBV6-5	NA	TGTGCCAGCAGCGGACGTTACGGCTCCTACAATGAGCAGTTCTTC	CASSGRYGSYNEQFF
TRBJ2-5	NA	TRBV12-5	NA	TGTGCTAGTGGTCGGGCCGAGGTGGAGACCCAGTACTTC	CASGRAEVETQYF
TRBJ2-7	NA	TRBV7-6	NA	TGTGCCAGCAGCTTAGGTTTGGGCTCCTACGAGCAGTACTTC	CASSLGLGSYEQYF
TRBJ2-1	NA	TRBV4-1	NA	TGCGCCAGCAGCCGTCCCCGGGGTGAGCAGTTCTTC	CASSRPRGEQFF
TRBJ2-7	NA	TRBV28	NA	TGTGCCAGCAGTACCCGCTGGAGCGACCGCTACGAGCAGTACTTC	CASSTRWSDRYEQYF
TRBJ2-3	TRBD1	TRBV2	NA	TGTGCCAGCAGTCTGGACAGGAGAACAGATACGCAGTATTTT	CASSLDRRTDTQYF
TRBJ2-1	NA	TRBV5-4	once	TGTGCCAGCAGCGATTCGGGGCGGCAGCAGTTCTTC	CASSDSGRQQFF
TRBJ2-7	NA	TRBV27	NA	TGTGCCAGCAGTTTTCGCAGGAGCTCCTACGAGCAGTACTTC	CASSFRRSSYEQYF
TRBJ2-1	TRBD1	TRBV18	NA	TGTGCCAGCTCCCCCCGGACAGGGGATGGCAATGAGCAGTTCTTC	CASSPRTGDGNEQFF
TRBJ2-6	TRBD1	TRBV27	NA	TGTGCCAGCAGTCCCGGACAGGGGCGTTCGAATGGGGCCAACGTCCTGACTTTC	CASSPGQGRSNGANVLTF
TRBJ1-1	NA	TRBV10-1	NA	TGCGCCAGCAGTGAAGGGGCCTTGAACACTGAAGCTTTCTTT	CASSEGALNTEAFF
TRBJ1-1	NA	TRBV15	once	TGTGCCACCAGCAGCCGACCCAATCGGGACACTGAAGCTTTCTTT	CATSSRPNRDTEAFF
TRBJ2-1	TRBD2	TRBV7-3	NA	TGTGCCAGCAGCCCACGGCGGGAGTTATACAATGAGCAGTTCTTC	CASSPRRELYNEQFF